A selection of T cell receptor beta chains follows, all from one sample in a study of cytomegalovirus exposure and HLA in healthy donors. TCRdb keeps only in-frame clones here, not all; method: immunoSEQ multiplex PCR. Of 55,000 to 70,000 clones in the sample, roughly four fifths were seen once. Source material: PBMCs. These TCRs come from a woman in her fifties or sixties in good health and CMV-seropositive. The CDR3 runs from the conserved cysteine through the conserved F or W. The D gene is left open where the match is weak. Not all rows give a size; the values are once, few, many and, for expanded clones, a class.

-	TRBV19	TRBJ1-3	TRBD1	CASKQTGEPSGNTIYF	TGTGCCAGTAAGCAGACAGGGGAACCCTCTGGAAACACCATATATTTT
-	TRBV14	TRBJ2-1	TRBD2	CASSQVYGTSGNEQFF	TGTGCCAGCAGCCAAGTTTATGGGACTAGCGGCAATGAGCAGTTCTTC
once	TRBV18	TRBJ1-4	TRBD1	CASSPRSQGEGKLFF	TGTGCCAGCTCACCACGTTCTCAGGGGGAAGGAAAACTGTTTTTT
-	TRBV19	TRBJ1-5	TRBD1	CASSTQGTFNQPQHF	TGTGCCAGTAGTACACAGGGGACGTTCAATCAGCCCCAGCATTTT
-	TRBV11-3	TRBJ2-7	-	CASSLGASYEQYF	TGTGCCAGCAGCTTGGGCGCCTCCTACGAGCAGTACTTC
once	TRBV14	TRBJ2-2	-	CASSQQNTGELFF	TGTGCCAGCAGCCAACAGAACACCGGGGAGCTGTTTTTT
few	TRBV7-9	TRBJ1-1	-	CASSLEGSTEAFF	TGTGCCAGCAGCTTAGAAGGGAGCACTGAAGCTTTCTTT
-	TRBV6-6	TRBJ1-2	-	CASMRGSRGDGYTF	TGTGCCAGCATGCGGGGAAGTAGGGGCGATGGCTACACCTTC
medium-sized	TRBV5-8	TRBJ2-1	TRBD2	CASRHLAGIYNEQFF	TGTGCCAGCAGGCACCTAGCGGGAATTTACAATGAGCAGTTCTTC
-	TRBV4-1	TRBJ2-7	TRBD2	CASSPHTGLAGALSYEQYF	TGCGCCAGCAGCCCTCACACCGGGCTAGCGGGAGCCCTCTCCTACGAGCAGTACTTC
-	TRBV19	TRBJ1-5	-	CASPKGRPQHF	TGTGCCAGCCCAAAAGGGAGGCCCCAGCATTTT
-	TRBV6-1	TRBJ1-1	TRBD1	CASRNGQGSTEAFF	TGTGCCAGCAGGAACGGACAGGGGAGCACTGAAGCTTTCTTT
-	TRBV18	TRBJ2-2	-	CASSPQSGGELFF	TGTGCCAGCTCACCTCAAAGCGGCGGGGAGCTGTTTTTT
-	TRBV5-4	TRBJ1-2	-	CASSLISSGGYTF	TGTGCCAGCAGCTTAATAAGCTCGGGTGGCTACACCTTC
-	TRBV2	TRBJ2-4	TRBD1	CASTTGQGARGKNIQYF	TGTGCCAGCACCACGGGACAGGGGGCGCGTGGCAAAAACATTCAGTACTTC
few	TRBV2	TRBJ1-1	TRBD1	CASRVDRVLTEAFF	TGTGCCAGCAGGGTGGACAGGGTCTTGACCGAAGCTTTCTTT
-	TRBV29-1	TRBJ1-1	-	CSVVRDRMNTEAFF	TGCAGCGTTGTCCGTGACAGAATGAACACTGAAGCTTTCTTT
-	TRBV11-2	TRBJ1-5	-	CASSRAGGLTQHF	TGTGCCAGCAGCCGTGCGGGGGGCTTAACCCAGCATTTT
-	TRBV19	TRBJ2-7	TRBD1	CASSVQGARGEQYF	TGTGCCAGTAGTGTACAGGGGGCGCGGGGCGAGCAGTACTTC
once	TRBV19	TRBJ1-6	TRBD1	CASTRDRGSPLHF	TGTGCCAGTACCCGGGACAGGGGCTCACCCCTCCACTTT
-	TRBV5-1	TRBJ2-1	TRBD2	CASSRNGGTSYNEQFF	TGCGCCAGCAGCAGGAACGGGGGGACTTCCTACAATGAGCAGTTCTTC
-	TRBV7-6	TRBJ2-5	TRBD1	CASSLQGAFSETQYF	TGTGCCAGCAGCCTACAGGGGGCGTTTTCAGAGACCCAGTACTTC
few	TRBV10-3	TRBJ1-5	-	CATGGPTRGSNQPQHF	TGTGCCACCGGGGGGCCAACTCGAGGAAGCAATCAGCCCCAGCATTTT
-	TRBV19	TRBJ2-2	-	CASSIGVTGELFF	TGTGCCAGTAGTATCGGAGTTACCGGGGAGCTGTTTTTT
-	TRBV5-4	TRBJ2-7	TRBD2	CASSLASGLAREQYF	TGTGCCAGCAGCTTGGCCAGCGGACTAGCGAGGGAGCAGTACTTC
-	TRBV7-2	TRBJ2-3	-	CASSPRGQSDTQYF	TGTGCCAGCAGCCCCAGAGGGCAGTCAGATACGCAGTATTTT
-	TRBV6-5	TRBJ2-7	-	CASIKGTLGSYEQYF	TGTGCCAGCATCAAGGGGACTTTAGGGTCCTACGAGCAGTACTTC
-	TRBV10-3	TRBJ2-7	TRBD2	CAISPGTSGAYEQYF	TGTGCCATCAGCCCCGGGACTAGCGGGGCCTACGAGCAGTACTTC
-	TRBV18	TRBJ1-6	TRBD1	CASSPTTGAWGSPLHF	TGTGCCAGCTCACCTACTACAGGGGCTTGGGGCTCACCCCTCCACTTT
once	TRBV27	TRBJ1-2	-	CASSEGWGRGNGYTF	TGTGCCAGCAGCGAAGGTTGGGGCAGGGGCAATGGCTACACCTTC
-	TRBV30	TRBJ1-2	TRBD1	CAWYPRGLSYGYTF	TGTGCCTGGTACCCCAGGGGGCTATCCTATGGCTACACCTTC
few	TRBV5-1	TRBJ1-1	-	CASSQVMNTEAFF	TGCGCCAGCAGCCAGGTAATGAACACTGAAGCTTTCTTT
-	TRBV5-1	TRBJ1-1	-	CASSLSVQGFGNTEAFF	TGCGCCAGCAGCTTGAGTGTTCAGGGATTCGGGAACACTGAAGCTTTCTTT
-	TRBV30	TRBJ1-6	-	CAWSFSGTASNSPLHF	TGTGCCTGGAGTTTTTCAGGTACTGCCTCGAATTCACCCCTCCACTTT
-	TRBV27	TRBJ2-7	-	CASTRGYEQYF	TGTGCCAGCACCCGGGGCTACGAGCAGTACTTC
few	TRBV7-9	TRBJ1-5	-	CASSLDGQGSQPQHF	TGTGCCAGCAGCTTAGATGGCCAGGGGAGTCAGCCCCAGCATTTT
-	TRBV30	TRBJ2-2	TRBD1	CAWSANHRGNTGELFF	TGTGCCTGGAGTGCAAATCACAGGGGGAACACCGGGGAGCTGTTTTTT